Listed below are T cell receptor beta chains from one sample, sequenced in a study of T-cell reconstitution after alpha-beta-depleted transplantation in children. A single record per CDR3 protein comes from TCRdb applying MiXCR to the PCR reads. The sample has some 840,000 distinct CDR3 sequences; approximately 15% are singletons. The material was PBMCs, mostly from graft donor cells, obtained 360 days after TCRalphabeta/CD19-depleted stem cell transplant. These receptors were collected from a male patient aged 5 to 17 who had a stem cell transplant for acute lymphoblastic leukemia, so the T cells may come from the graft donor. Each CDR3 is given with its conserved first and last residue. The D gene is left open where the match is weak. Clone size appears in some rows only: once, few, many, or a class for an expanded clone.

TRBV10-3	few	TRBJ2-1	15	NA	CAISEGTSSNNEQFF	TGTGCCATCAGTGAGGGAACTTCAAGCAACAATGAGCAGTTCTTC
TRBV9	NA	TRBJ2-5	15	TRBD2	CASSGLAGITETQYF	TGTGCCAGCAGCGGACTAGCGGGAATAACAGAGACCCAGTACTTC
TRBV10-1	many	TRBJ2-1	16	NA	CASSESPGSVEREQFF	TGCGCCAGCAGTGAAAGTCCCGGGAGCGTCGAGCGAGAGCAGTTCTTC
TRBV24-1	many	TRBJ2-1	15	NA	CATSGRLGPYNEQFF	TGTGCCACCAGTGGCCGACTGGGACCCTACAATGAGCAGTTCTTC
TRBV5-1	NA	TRBJ2-7	14	NA	CASRRGVGPYEQYF	TGCGCCAGCAGAAGAGGGGTCGGGCCCTACGAGCAGTACTTC
TRBV12-3/TRBV12-4	NA	TRBJ2-4	15	NA	CASSSRGTMGIFQYF	TGTGCCAGCAGCTCCCGGGGGACCATGGGTATTTTTCAGTACTTC
TRBV19	NA	TRBJ1-5	16	NA	CASSIRAGWGNQPQHF	TGTGCCAGTAGTATCAGGGCAGGGTGGGGCAATCAGCCCCAGCATTTT
TRBV12-3/TRBV12-4	many	TRBJ2-7	17	NA	CASSLAAGSRRGYEQYF	TGTGCCAGCAGTTTAGCTGCAGGGTCCCGGAGAGGCTACGAGCAGTACTTC
TRBV5-1	NA	TRBJ2-2	17	TRBD2	CASSSTAGVANTGELFF	TGCGCCAGCAGCTCTACAGCGGGGGTCGCGAACACCGGGGAGCTGTTTTTT
TRBV12-3/TRBV12-4	NA	TRBJ2-5	15	NA	CASSLGVRARETQYF	TGTGCCAGCAGTTTAGGGGTCAGGGCAAGAGAGACCCAGTACTTC
TRBV11-2	few	TRBJ2-2	14	NA	CASSMKGFAGELFF	TGTGCCAGCAGCATGAAGGGTTTCGCCGGGGAGCTGTTTTTT
TRBV12-3/TRBV12-4	few	TRBJ2-3	13	NA	CASSLDQGDTQYF	TGTGCCAGCAGTTTGGACCAGGGAGATACGCAGTATTTT
TRBV2	NA	TRBJ2-3	11	NA	CAYSTTDTQYF	TGTGCTTACAGCACCACAGATACGCAGTATTTT